The next 28 T cell receptor beta chains were all read from a single sample in a study of lymphopenia after photon versus proton radiotherapy. TCRdb's copy holds only in-frame clones and misses some; the assay was immunoSEQ multiplex PCR. Counted here are under 30,000 clones, 80% to 90% occurring once; the ten biggest clones make up about 53%. Sequenced here: peripheral blood, sampled from a patient treated with proton-based radiotherapy. The receptors were gathered from a woman aged 60-75 years with cholangiocarcinoma. Some clones in this sample may be carry-over from other donors' samples.

The chain has TRBV11-2 and TRBJ2-5, with D possibly TRBD2 on 5 matching bases. The CDR3 has 15 residues. In germline, CDR1 is SGHAT, CDR2 FQNNGV. Trimming pared 2 bases from V and 0 bases from J, leaving 10 bases between. CDR3 in amino acids: CASSLSGGYQETQYF. Written as DNA, the CDR3 is TGTGCCAGCAGCTTATCCGGCGGGTACCAAGAGACCCAGTACTTC. The variable domain in full, with the rest retrieved from reference TRBV11-2 and TRBJ2-5, is EAGVAQSPRYKIIEKRQSVAFWCNPISGHATLYWYQQILGQGPKLLIQFQNNGVVDDSQLPKDRFSAERLKGVDSTLKIQPAKLEDSAVYLCASSLSGGYQETQYFGPGTRLLVL.

This chain links TRBV14 with TRBJ1-6; a weak D match, TRBD1 (5 bases). The ends were cut back, 1 base at V and 9 bases at J, with 10 bases in the middle. The germline gives CDR1 SGHDN, CDR2 FVKESK. The CDR3 has 14 amino acids. The CDR3 reads CASSQVRGTSPLHF. The DNA for the CDR3 is TGTGCCAGCAGCCAAGTTCGTGGGACTTCACCCCTCCACTTT.

The rearrangement joins TRBV4-3 to TRBJ2-7; 7 nucleotides line up with TRBD1. The CDR3 is 14 residues long. V lost 2 bases and J lost 5; bases outside the gene matches: 6. Germline V CDR1 and CDR2: LGHNA, YSLEER. The CDR3 sequence: CASSQKQGLNEQYF. The CDR3 region has the DNA TGCGCCAGCAGCCAAAAACAGGGGTTGAACGAGCAGTACTTC.

This rearrangement joins TRBV29-1 to TRBJ2-7, with a possible D match to TRBD2 (5 bases). Trimming pared 4 bases from V and 0 bases from J, leaving 13 bases between. This CDR3 has 14 residues. In germline, CDR1 is SQVTM, CDR2 ANQGSEA. The chain's CDR3 is CSVAGKSSSYEQYF. DNA for the CDR3: TGCAGCGTTGCCGGGAAGAGTAGCTCCTACGAGCAGTACTTC.

The chain has TRBV5-1 and TRBJ2-3; D is possibly TRBD1 or TRBD2 (5 bases each). Trimming removed 0 bases from V and 3 bases from J, with 14 bases in between. Per germline, CDR1 SGHRS and CDR2 YFSETQ. CDR3 length: 16 amino acids. This chain's CDR3 is CASSLAVGDPTDTQYF. CDR3 coding DNA: TGCGCCAGCAGCTTGGCCGTGGGGGACCCAACAGATACGCAGTATTTT.

The chain is built from TRBV5-1 and TRBJ2-3; 10 bases are a match to TRBD2. The germline V gene has CDR1 SGHRS and CDR2 YFSETQ. This CDR3 is built from 16 residues. V shed 4 bases and J 4 bases; nucleotides not matched to a gene: 9. CDR3 sequence: CASSVVSSGRSDTQYF. The CDR3 coding sequence is TGCGCCAGCAGCGTTGTTTCTAGCGGGAGATCAGATACGCAGTATTTT. Looking up the rest from reference TRBV5-1 and TRBJ2-3 gives the full variable domain: KAGVTQTPRYLIKTRGQQVTLSCSPISGHRSVSWYQQTPGQGLQFLFEYFSETQRNKGNFPGRFSGRQFSNSRSEMNVSTLELGDSALYLCASSVVSSGRSDTQYFGPGTRLTVL.

This rearrangement joins TRBV11-2 to TRBJ2-7; D may correspond to TRBD1 or TRBD2 (6 bases each). The CDR3 has 15 amino acids. Germline values: CDR1 SGHAT, CDR2 FQNNGV. Trimming left V 3 bases short and J 4 bases short, with 16 bases between. Here the CDR3 DNA reads TGTGCCAGCAGCTTCCCTCCGGGGGCCATATACGAGCAGTACTTC. Its translation: CASSFPPGAIYEQYF.

A few counts support this clone. CDR3 sequence reads: CSVKTGQGGNTEAFF. Here the CDR3 DNA reads TGCAGCGTCAAAACGGGACAGGGGGGGAACACTGAAGCTTTCTTT. The V gene is TRBV29-1, the J gene TRBJ1-1; TRBD1 aligns across 11 bases. CDR1 SQVTM and CDR2 ANQGSEA come from the germline V gene. The V segment lost 6 bases and the J segment 1 base; nucleotides outside the gene matches: 7. CDR3 length: 15 residues.

The rearrangement uses TRBV11-2 and TRBJ2-1; 13 nucleotides line up with TRBD2. This CDR3 contains 15 residues. Germline V gene lookup returns CDR1 SGHAT and CDR2 FQNNGV. J was trimmed by 10 bases and V by 5 bases; bases with no gene match: 8. This CDR3 reads CASSLTGTSGIEQFF. Written as DNA, the CDR3 is TGTGCCAGCAGCCTCACCGGGACTAGCGGGATAGAGCAGTTCTTC. The whole variable domain, filled in from reference TRBV11-2 and TRBJ2-1, reads EAGVAQSPRYKIIEKRQSVAFWCNPISGHATLYWYQQILGQGPKLLIQFQNNGVVDDSQLPKDRFSAERLKGVDSTLKIQPAKLEDSAVYLCASSLTGTSGIEQFFGPGTRLTVL.

This clone has just one count. V and J are TRBV7-2 and TRBJ2-7; TRBD2 matches 8 bases. J was trimmed by 5 bases and V by 5 bases; bases with no gene match: 14. The CDR3 spans 16 residues. Germline CDR1 SGHTA, CDR2 FQGNSA. CDR3 residues: CASSPQPGLGPHEQYF. The CDR3 DNA reads as TGTGCCAGCAGCCCTCAACCGGGACTAGGCCCCCACGAGCAGTACTTC.

The chain couples TRBV10-3 to TRBJ2-7, with 11 nucleotides matching TRBD2. Germline V gives CDR1 ENHRY, CDR2 SYGVKD. CDR3 size: 16 residues. The V and J ends lost 0 bases and 3 bases, in that order; junction bases with no gene match: 4. The CDR3 loop reads CAISESLAGGYYEQYF. CDR3 DNA: TGTGCCATCAGTGAGTCTCTAGCGGGAGGTTACTACGAGCAGTACTTC.

This clone was seen just once. The chain links TRBV9 to TRBJ1-1; 8 bases agree with TRBD1. The CDR3 runs to 15 residues. The germline gives CDR1 SGDLS, CDR2 YYNGEE. V trimming: 3 bases; J trimming: 1 base; junction bases outside the gene matches: 5. This chain's CDR3 is CASSGRTGRNTEAFF. Written as DNA, the CDR3 is TGTGCCAGCAGCGGTAGGACAGGGAGGAACACTGAAGCTTTCTTT.

The chain combines TRBV27 with TRBJ1-2; possibly TRBD1 for D (5 bases). This CDR3 region has 16 residues. Between the trimmed V and J ends, which lost 5 bases and 4 bases, there was a span of 20 bases. The V gene's germline CDR1 is MNHEY and CDR2 SMNVEV (reference sequence). The CDR3 bases are TGTGCCAGCAGTACCGACCGGGACCGATGGTCCTATGGCTACACCTTC. It encodes CASSTDRDRWSYGYTF.

The gene calls are TRBV29-1 and TRBJ2-7; D remains ambiguous. Trimming took 0 bases from V and 2 from J, leaving 8 bases between them. CDR1 is SQVTM and CDR2 is ANQGSEA in the germline V gene. The CDR3 runs 13 residues. In DNA, the CDR3 is TGCAGCGTTGAAGATAGTCCGGCCTACGAGCAGTACTTC. This encodes CSVEDSPAYEQYF.

In its sample, this clone was seen many times. The chain combines TRBV6-6 with TRBJ1-5; D might be TRBD1 (6 bases). Germline assignment: CDR1 MNHNY and CDR2 SVGAGI (reference sequence). The CDR3 consists of 13 residues. Trimming took 8 bases from V and 6 from J, leaving 14 bases between them. The CDR3 is CASGGGGRQPQHF. Here the CDR3 DNA reads TGTGCCAGCGGGGGTGGGGGGCGTCAGCCCCAGCATTTT.

The chain is built from TRBV28 and TRBJ1-2; D remains ambiguous. Trimming removed 2 bases at V and 8 bases at J, with 15 bases between. The CDR3 length is 14 residues. Germline loops: CDR1 MDHEN, CDR2 SYDVKM. The CDR3: CASSLATTLGGYTF. In DNA, the CDR3 is TGTGCCAGCAGTTTAGCTACAACCTTGGGGGGCTACACCTTC.

The chain links TRBV15 to TRBJ2-3; D not resolved. CDR3 length: 14 residues. Germline lookup yields CDR1 LNHNV and CDR2 YYDKDF (reference sequence). With 4 bases removed from V and 8 bases from J, the gap between germline ends came to 16 bases. This chain's CDR3 is CATSTRSLPGTQYF. The CDR3 nucleotides read TGTGCCACCAGCACCCGTTCACTCCCAGGTACGCAGTATTTT.

The chain links TRBV29-1 to TRBJ2-3; 11 nucleotides match TRBD2. Germline CDR1 reads SQVTM; CDR2 reads ANQGSEA. This CDR3 has 14 amino acids. J was trimmed by 3 bases and V by 1 base; bases with no gene match: 0. The CDR3 sequence is CSVEVAGGTDTQYF. In nucleotides, the CDR3 is TGCAGCGTTGAAGTAGCGGGGGGGACAGATACGCAGTATTTT.

The rearrangement joins TRBV2 to TRBJ2-7; D not resolved. This CDR3 has 12 residues. The germline V gene encodes CDR1 SNHLY and CDR2 FYNNEI. Trimming took 4 bases from V and 1 from J, leaving 5 bases between them. The CDR3 region has the DNA TGTGCCAGCAGTGGTCTTTCCTACGAGCAGTACTTC. It encodes CASSGLSYEQYF.

This clone was counted a single time. This chain connects TRBV29-1 to TRBJ2-3; D may correspond to TRBD1 or TRBD2 (5 bases each). The CDR3 length is 14 residues. Looked up from germline, CDR1 is SQVTM and CDR2 is ANQGSEA. Trimming cost V 1 base and J 4 bases, with 12 bases left between them. CDR3 sequence: CSVEGGIFADTQYF. DNA of the CDR3: TGCAGCGTTGAAGGGGGGATCTTCGCAGATACGCAGTATTTT.

This chain joins TRBV5-5 and TRBJ1-1; no clear D gene. Trimming stripped 4 bases from V and 4 bases from J, with 14 bases between. The CDR3 loop spans 14 amino acids. The V gene's germline CDR1 is SGHKS and CDR2 YYEKEE (reference sequence). Written as DNA, the CDR3 is TGTGCCAGCAGCGTAGGGTCCGTGGTCACTGAAGCTTTCTTT. Translated, it gives CASSVGSVVTEAFF.

This chain uses TRBV6-5 with TRBJ2-3, with D possibly TRBD2 on 6 matching bases. Germline CDR1 is MNHEY and CDR2 is SVGAGI. This CDR3 is 15 amino acids long. V lost 3 bases, J lost 0 bases, and 10 bases lay in between. CDR3 protein: CASSYVSGSTDTQYF. CDR3 sequence (DNA): TGTGCCAGCAGTTATGTTAGCGGTAGCACAGATACGCAGTATTTT.

This rearrangement joins TRBV19 to TRBJ2-4; 15 nucleotides line up with TRBD2. Per germline, CDR1 LNHDA and CDR2 SQIVND (reference sequence). There are 19 residues in the CDR3. J lost 0 bases, V lost 5 bases, and 8 bases had no gene match. Here the CDR3 reads CASSDGLAGGPIAKNIQYF. The DNA of the CDR3 is TGTGCCAGTAGTGACGGACTAGCGGGAGGGCCCATAGCCAAAAACATTCAGTACTTC.

This clone was detected once. V usage is TRBV27 and J usage is TRBJ2-7; 8 positions agree with TRBD1. V trimming: 4 bases; J trimming: 3 bases; junction bases outside the gene matches: 5. Germline V gene lookup returns CDR1 MNHEY and CDR2 SMNVEV (reference sequence). This CDR3 comprises 14 residues. This CDR3 is CASSYGTGRYEQYF. In nucleotides, the CDR3 is TGTGCCAGCAGTTACGGGACAGGACGCTACGAGCAGTACTTC.

The V call is TRBV4-2, the J call TRBJ1-2; D is unresolved. This CDR3 is 14 amino acids long. V lost 0 bases and J lost 5, with 10 bases in between. Germline CDR1 is LGHNA and CDR2 is YNFKEQ. CDR3 protein: CASSQDPQVYGYTF. For the CDR3, the DNA is TGTGCCAGCAGCCAAGACCCCCAGGTGTATGGCTACACCTTC.

V gene TRBV11-2 combines with J gene TRBJ1-2; 10 bases map to TRBD1. The J segment lost 5 bases and the V segment lost 5 bases, leaving 8 bases of the junction unmatched. Germline V gene data show CDR1 as SGHAT and CDR2 as FQNNGV. The CDR3 sequence is 15 residues long. The CDR3: CASSHGQGGRYGYTF. CDR3 sequence (DNA): TGTGCCAGCAGCCACGGACAGGGGGGGAGGTATGGCTACACCTTC.

The chain has TRBV4-1 and TRBJ1-3; D remains ambiguous. Germline lookup yields CDR1 MGHRA and CDR2 YSYEKL. This CDR3 has 15 residues. The V end was cut by 0 bases, the J end by 0 bases, with 6 bases between. The CDR3 reads CASSQEADSGNTIYF. The CDR3 coding sequence is TGCGCCAGCAGCCAAGAAGCGGACTCTGGAAACACCATATATTTT.

The chain carries TRBV20-1 and TRBJ2-7; the D is unclear. V was shortened by 5 bases and J by 3 bases, with 8 bases between the two germline ends. CDR3 length equals 11 residues. Germline V gene sequence: CDR1 DFQATT, CDR2 SNEGSKA (reference sequence). CDR3 in amino acids: CSARRDYEQYF. As DNA, the CDR3 is TGCAGTGCTCGTAGGGACTACGAGCAGTACTTC.